This entry concerns a single TCR beta chain. The CDR3 loop spans 14 amino acids. The V and J ends lost 2 bases and 10 bases, in that order; junction bases with no gene match: 7. Germline V gene lookup returns CDR1 SGHRS and CDR2 YFSETQ. The data stem from a study of blood T cell repertoires in COVID-19. For the study at large: Both acute and convalescent COVID-19 samples were obtained from the United States, Italy and Spain. Sources were T cells, B-cell-depleted T cells, or PBMCs; the material itself was cDNA or gDNA.

In the original workflow: Amplification from reference gene primers served as the basis for estimated nucleated cell counts. Method: immunoSEQ multiplex PCR; TCRdb's copy keeps in-frame clones and lacks some. Clone size and V and J calls were adopted from that table, with D and trimming inferred from the DNA. The data show hundreds of thousands of clones, around 87% seen once. V is TRBV5-1 and J is TRBJ2-1; 9 positions agree with TRBD1. Material for sequencing was peripheral blood. This sequence originates from a woman between 40 and 55 years old who had recovered from COVID-19. CDR3 residues: CASSLGTGPGEQFF. The CDR3 DNA sequence: TGCGCCAGCAGCTTAGGGACAGGGCCGGGAGAGCAGTTCTTC.